The 30 T cell receptor beta chains below all came from one sample that was sequenced in a study of Graves' ophthalmopathy and Graves' hyperthyroidism (dated by TCRdb to 2016 to 2019). This sample was sequenced with an Illumina HiSeq 2000. For repertoire sequencing, the TCR beta CDR3 regions were amplified from RNA transcripts. HTBI primers and the Qiagen OneStep RT-PCR kit were used in a first-round RT-PCR, which was followed by a second-round multiplex PCR, size selection and purification. TCRdb handled the public reads itself, with Q25 trimming in fastp and clone calling in MiXCR, and kept productive beta chains. Duplicate CDR3 protein sequences are folded into a single record with the most common DNA and genes. The sample contains about 550,000 distinct CDR3 sequences, 35% to 45% of them found a single time. Roughly 4.5% of the sample rests with the top ten. Sequenced input: peripheral blood or thyroid tissue (not recorded which). Receptors were obtained from an adult man with Graves' hyperthyroidism.

V is TRBV28 and J is TRBJ2-7; 9 nucleotides agree with TRBD2. This CDR3 region has 14 residues. Trimming at V came to 7 bases and at J to 6 bases, leaving 10 bases not matched to a gene. Germline assignment: CDR1 MDHEN and CDR2 SYDVKM. The CDR3 DNA follows: TGTGCCAGCACCCCATTGGGACTAGCACGCGAGCAGTACTTC. Its protein is CASTPLGLAREQYF.

At least ten counts were recorded for this clonotype. This chain joins TRBV29-1 and TRBJ1-1, with D unresolved. Germline CDR1 SQVTM, CDR2 ANQGSEA. The CDR3 contains 13 residues. V lost 2 bases, J lost 0 bases, and 7 bases lay in between. The chain's CDR3 is CSVENGVNTEAFF. CDR3 nucleotide sequence: TGCAGCGTTGAAAACGGGGTGAACACTGAAGCTTTCTTT.

The chain recombines TRBV2 with TRBJ1-5; D remains unclear. Looked up from germline, CDR1 is SNHLY and CDR2 is FYNNEI. V was clipped by 7 bases and J by 1 base, with 17 bases between them. This CDR3 has 16 amino acids. Written as DNA, the CDR3 is TGTGCCAGCACGGAAGAAGCGACGGGAAGCAATCAGCCCCAGCATTTT. It is translated as CASTEEATGSNQPQHF. Full variable domain (remainder filled in from reference TRBV2 and TRBJ1-5): EPEVTQTPSHQVTQMGQEVILRCVPISNHLYFYWYRQILGQKVEFLVSFYNNEISEKSEIFDDQFSVERPDGSNFTLKIRSTKLEDSAMYFCASTEEATGSNQPQHFGDGTRLSIL.

This clonotype was found many times. The CDR3 bases are TGTGCCAGCAGTTACCAGGGTTCCTATAATTCACCCCTCCACTTT. It specifies CASSYQGSYNSPLHF. This chain links TRBV6-5 with TRBJ1-6; the D gene is possibly TRBD1 (5 bases). CDR3 size: 15 residues. Germline-derived CDR1 and CDR2 are MNHEY and SVGAGI. Trimming left V 2 bases short and J 1 base short, with 6 bases between.

This clonotype was observed a handful of times. V and J are TRBV7-9 and TRBJ2-7; D assignment may be TRBD1 or TRBD2 (6 bases each). V was cut by 5 bases and J by 5 bases, with 19 bases left in between. Per germline, CDR1 SEHNR and CDR2 FQNEAQ (reference sequence). There are 15 residues in the CDR3. The CDR3 DNA sequence: TGTGCCAGCAGCCACCTCCGGGGGCAGGCGCACGAGCAGTACTTC. This sequence encodes CASSHLRGQAHEQYF.

Details on this clonotype: The DNA is omitted, as the CDR3 cannot be located on it reliably, and the CDR3 follows TCRdb's listing. The V call is TRBV20-1, the J call TRBJ1-2; the table's D call TRBD1 went unverified against the DNA. The CDR3 has 15 residues if both end residues are counted. Germline CDR1 and CDR2: DFQATT and SNEGSKA (reference sequence). The CDR3 sequence: CSASGTGNLNYGCTF.

This sequence joins TRBV19 and TRBJ1-1; no clear D. Trimming cost V 6 bases and J 8 bases, with 13 bases left between them. The CDR3 is 12 residues long. CDR1 and CDR2 from the germline V gene are LNHDA and SQIVND (reference sequence). The CDR3 loop reads CASSPVIGEAFF. The CDR3 DNA follows: TGTGCCAGTAGCCCGGTGATCGGGGAAGCTTTCTTT.

This clonotype appeared once. J is TRBJ2-3 and V is TRBV6-5, with D possibly matching TRBD1 (5 bases). CDR3 length: 13 amino acids. Germline CDR1 MNHEY, CDR2 SVGAGI. V lost 5 bases and J 2 bases, leaving 8 bases between the germline ends. The DNA of the CDR3 is TGTGCCAGCAGTACGACAGTCACAGATACGCAGTATTTT. Protein: CASSTTVTDTQYF.

This clonotype was observed a handful of times. The V gene is TRBV20-1, the J gene TRBJ2-3; D unresolved. With 0 bases removed from V and 2 bases from J, the gap between germline ends came to 3 bases. From germline, CDR1 is DFQATT and CDR2 SNEGSKA (reference sequence). The CDR3 sequence is 12 residues long. CDR3 region: CSARENTDTQYF. As DNA, the CDR3 is TGCAGTGCTAGAGAAAACACAGATACGCAGTATTTT.

In its sample, this clonotype was seen many times. The chain couples TRBV29-1 to TRBJ1-2; D possibly corresponds to TRBD1 (5 bases). Germline V gene data show CDR1 as SQVTM and CDR2 as ANQGSEA. There are 14 residues in the CDR3. Trimming removed 3 bases at V and 6 bases at J, with 17 bases between. CDR3 loop: CSVDTRSQVNGYTF. CDR3 DNA: TGCAGCGTTGACACACGTTCACAGGTCAATGGCTACACCTTC. Variable domain in full (rest from reference TRBV29-1 and TRBJ1-2): SAVISQKPSRDICQRGTSLTIQCQVDSQVTMMFWYRQQPGQSLTLIATANQGSEATYESGFVIDKFPISRPNLTFSTLTVSNMSPEDSSIYLCSVDTRSQVNGYTFGSGTRLTVV.

As regards this clonotype: A much larger clone sits a single nucleotide away, making a read error possible. The V call is TRBV10-3, the J call TRBJ2-7; D uncertain. CDR3 length: 11 amino acids. Per germline, CDR1 ENHRY and CDR2 SYGVKD. This CDR3 is CALSGRKEQYF. The DNA of the CDR3 is TGTGCCCTCAGTGGCAGGAAAGAGCAGTACTTC.

This rearrangement joins TRBV9 to TRBJ2-1; TRBD2 matches 8 bases. V was clipped by 4 bases and J by 2 bases; unmatched bases: 11. The V gene's germline CDR1 is SGDLS and CDR2 YYNGEE. This CDR3 region has 17 residues. CDR3 bases: TGTGCCAGCAGCCCCCCGTATAGCGGGGCGACCTACAATGAGCAGTTCTTC. The encoded protein is CASSPPYSGATYNEQFF. The complete variable domain, with remaining parts taken from reference TRBV9 and TRBJ2-1, reads DSGVTQTPKHLITATGQRVTLRCSPRSGDLSVYWYQQSLDQGLQFLIQYYNGEERAKGNILERFSAQQFPDLHSELNLSSLELGDSALYFCASSPPYSGATYNEQFFGPGTRLTVL.

This clonotype came up many times. The rearrangement joins TRBV20-1 to TRBJ2-7; TRBD2 matches 7 bases. The CDR3 is 13 residues long. From germline, CDR1 is DFQATT and CDR2 SNEGSKA (reference sequence). Trimming removed 1 base from V and 4 bases from J; junction bases left unmatched: 4. The CDR3 DNA is TGCAGTGCTAGAGGCGGGGGAGATTACGAGCAGTACTTC. This codes for CSARGGGDYEQYF.

There are many counts of this clonotype. The rearrangement joins TRBV20-1 to TRBJ1-2, with D hard to call. Per germline, CDR1 DFQATT and CDR2 SNEGSKA (reference sequence). The CDR3 extends over 13 amino acids. The V end lost 6 bases, the J end lost 2 bases, and 13 bases lay between the germline ends. CDR3 nucleotide sequence: TGCAGTGCCACCCGACACTCCAACTATGGCTACACCTTC. Translation gives CSATRHSNYGYTF.

This clonotype was seen only a few times. The chain couples TRBV11-1 to TRBJ2-7, with D perhaps assigned TRBD1 or TRBD2 (5 bases each). This CDR3 has 16 residues. V was shortened by 5 bases and J by 3 bases, with 20 bases between the two germline ends. Looked up from germline, CDR1 is SGHAT and CDR2 is FQDESV (reference sequence). CDR3 DNA: TGTGCCAGCAGCCAAGGGATGTTTGGGGGTTTCTACGAGCAGTACTTC. It is translated as CASSQGMFGGFYEQYF.

This clonotype was detected a few times. V usage is TRBV12-3 or TRBV12-4 and J usage is TRBJ1-3; TRBD1 agrees at 7 bases. The CDR3 spans 15 residues. The trim removed 6 bases at V and 4 bases at J, leaving 9 bases unmatched. Here the CDR3 DNA reads TGTGCCAGCAGCTACTACAGGGGCCGGGGAAACACCATATATTTT. Residues: CASSYYRGRGNTIYF.

This clonotype was found many times. The chain recombines TRBV29-1 with TRBJ1-1, with D possibly matching TRBD1 (5 bases). Germline values: CDR1 SQVTM, CDR2 ANQGSEA. The CDR3 totals 12 residues. The V end lost 3 bases, the J end lost 4 bases, and 9 bases lay between the germline ends. Here the CDR3 DNA reads TGCAGCGTTGATATGGGGGGCACTGAAGCTTTCTTT. It yields the protein CSVDMGGTEAFF.

This clonotype was seen repeatedly, ten times or more. This rearrangement joins TRBV7-9 to TRBJ1-2; D is unresolved. CDR3 size: 14 residues. Trimming pared 1 base from V and 1 base from J, leaving 7 bases between. In germline, CDR1 is SEHNR, CDR2 FQNEAQ (reference sequence). In DNA, the CDR3 is TGTGCCAGCAGCTTAGAGCACGGTAACTATGGCTACACCTTC. Translating it yields CASSLEHGNYGYTF.

At least ten counts were recorded for this clonotype. The chain uses TRBV29-1 and TRBJ2-7; 10 positions agree with TRBD1. CDR3 length: 13 residues. V lost 3 bases and J lost 2; bases outside the gene matches: 1. CDR1 is SQVTM and CDR2 is ANQGSEA in the germline V gene. The CDR3 sequence: CSVEGTGAYEQYF. In DNA, the CDR3 is TGCAGCGTTGAGGGGACAGGGGCCTACGAGCAGTACTTC.

This clonotype was detected only a few times. The chain links TRBV28 to TRBJ2-2; 7 bases map to TRBD1. The CDR3 covers 16 residues. Germline lookup yields CDR1 MDHEN and CDR2 SYDVKM. V dropped 6 bases and J dropped 6; count of bases not matched to a gene: 13. In nucleotides, the CDR3 is TGTGCCAGCAGGGACTTGACAGGGTTTGTTGCCGGGGAGCTGTTTTTT. This sequence encodes CASRDLTGFVAGELFF. The full variable domain, completed using reference TRBV28 and TRBJ2-2, is DVKVTQSSRYLVKRTGEKVFLECVQDMDHENMFWYRQDPGLGLRLIYFSYDVKMKEKGDIPEGYSVSREKKERFSLILESASTNQTSMYLCASRDLTGFVAGELFFGEGSRLTVL.

This clonotype was found a few times. This chain links TRBV9 with TRBJ2-7; 7 positions agree with TRBD2. The CDR3 is 14 amino acids. The V and J ends lost 0 bases and 6 bases, in that order; junction bases with no gene match: 6. CDR1 is SGDLS and CDR2 is YYNGEE in the germline V gene. The CDR3 here is CASSVGAGVSEQYF. The CDR3 DNA reads as TGTGCCAGCAGCGTAGGGGCGGGAGTCAGCGAGCAGTACTTC.

This clonotype appeared many times. The CDR3 nucleotides read TGTGCCAGCAAAGACAGGGCGAGCAATCAGCCCCAGCATTTT. It codes for CASKDRASNQPQHF. The V and J genes are TRBV6-5 and TRBJ1-5; TRBD1 agrees at 7 bases. V trimming: 7 bases; J trimming: 1 base; junction bases outside the gene matches: 4. The germline V gene encodes CDR1 MNHEY and CDR2 SVGAGI. The CDR3 consists of 14 residues.

In this sample, this clonotype turned up many times. The chain couples TRBV11-2 to TRBJ2-5; possibly TRBD1 for D (6 bases). Germline CDR1 SGHAT, CDR2 FQNNGV. Trimming removed 5 bases at V and 5 bases at J, with 21 bases between. The CDR3 consists of 16 residues. The CDR3 here is CASSPGQTLRGETQYF. Written as DNA, the CDR3 is TGTGCCAGCAGCCCCGGACAAACTTTGAGGGGGGAGACCCAGTACTTC.

This chain connects TRBV27 to TRBJ1-2, with D hard to call. CDR1 MNHEY and CDR2 SMNVEV come from the germline V gene (reference sequence). With 4 bases removed from V and 8 bases from J, the gap between germline ends came to 11 bases. This CDR3 has 12 residues. In DNA, the CDR3 is TGTGCCAGCAGTTCCGGGTCCCGCGGCTACACCTTC. As protein: CASSSGSRGYTF.

The chain combines TRBV10-3 with TRBJ2-3; 9 positions agree with TRBD2. The length of the CDR3 is 15 residues. The trim removed 7 bases at V and 2 bases at J, leaving 7 bases unmatched. Germline CDR1 is ENHRY and CDR2 is SYGVKD. This CDR3 is CAITERGDTTDTQYF. The CDR3 nucleotides read TGTGCCATCACGGAGCGGGGGGATACCACAGATACGCAGTATTTT.

This chain uses TRBV2 with TRBJ1-4; no definite D call. The CDR3 sequence is 17 residues long. Germline CDR1 is SNHLY and CDR2 is FYNNEI. V dropped 2 bases and J dropped 2 bases, with 15 bases sitting between them. In DNA form, the CDR3 reads TGTGCCAGCAGTGAATTGGTAGCGGGAGCGACTAATGAAAAACTGTTTTTT. Translation: CASSELVAGATNEKLFF.

In its sample, this clonotype was seen a few times. This chain connects TRBV6-5 to TRBJ2-5; the D gene could be TRBD1 or TRBD2 (5 bases each). Germline V gives CDR1 MNHEY, CDR2 SVGAGI. The length of the CDR3 is 17 residues. Deletions cut 2 bases from V and 7 bases from J, with 23 bases between. The CDR3 sequence is CASSYVPGPNFLGTQYF. The CDR3 DNA reads TGTGCCAGCAGTTACGTGCCGGGACCGAATTTCTTGGGGACCCAGTACTTC.

Points on this clonotype: A much larger clone lies a single base off, so this may be a read error. The J gene is TRBJ2-7, the V gene TRBV10-3, with D tentatively TRBD1 (6 bases). This CDR3 comprises 14 residues. Germline CDR1 and CDR2: ENHRY and SYGVKD. CDR3 sequence reads: CASSWYRDYYEQHF. The CDR3 nucleotides are TGTGCCAGCAGTTGGTACAGGGATTACTACGAGCAGCACTTC.

Comments on this clonotype: The CDR3 carries no conserved terminal phenylalanine or tryptophan, so it likely arises from a read error. The chain carries TRBV7-9 and TRBJ2-7, with TRBD2 as a possible D gene (5 bases). Trimming stripped 5 bases from V and 3 bases from J, with 8 bases between. Germline CDR1 is SEHNR and CDR2 is FQNEAQ (reference sequence). The CDR3 has 12 residues. The CDR3 loop reads CASSPRGYEQYL. CDR3 nucleotide sequence: TGTGCCAGCAGCCCACGGGGCTACGAGCAGTACCTC.

At least ten counts were recorded for this clonotype. The V call is TRBV5-1, the J call TRBJ1-1; D perhaps matches TRBD1 (6 bases). Trimming left V 4 bases short and J 0 bases short, with 10 bases between. This CDR3 is 14 amino acids long. Germline V CDR1 and CDR2: SGHRS, YFSETQ. CDR3 in amino acids: CASSRDNMNTEAFF. As DNA, the CDR3 is TGCGCCAGCAGCCGGGACAACATGAACACTGAAGCTTTCTTT.